The T cell receptor (beta chain) described here comes from a study of cytomegalovirus exposure and HLA in healthy donors. Primers: 60 Vbeta forward and 13 Jbeta reverse. Repertoires were generated with immunoSEQ multiplex PCR, while TCRdb's copy carries only in-frame clones and drops some. The sample has some 150,000 clones, around 69% seen once. Deletions cut 6 bases from V and 0 bases from J, with 16 bases between. Per germline, CDR1 ENHRY and CDR2 SYGVKD. The CDR3 length is 16 residues. The chain employs TRBV10-3 and TRBJ2-3; weak D call: TRBD2 (5 bases). The sample taken for sequencing was PBMCs. The receptor comes from a man aged 60 to 75 in good health and CMV-seronegative. The CDR3 spells CAIRTPEGRSTDTQYF. In DNA form, the CDR3 reads TGTGCCATCAGGACCCCTGAAGGGAGAAGCACAGATACGCAGTATTTT.